The 29 T cell receptor beta chains presented below share a single source sample, sequenced in a study of T cells in Graves' hyperthyroidism and ophthalmopathy. The CDR3 regions of TCR beta were amplified from RNA transcripts. RT-PCR in the first round (using the HTBI primer set) targeted the TCR CDR3. TCRdb recomputed calls from the multiplex PCR reads with MiXCR, one row per CDR3 protein. The table shows 250,000 to 300,000 distinct CDR3 sequences, with 10% to 15% occurring only once. The sequencing input was blood. These receptors all come from a woman aged 25-40 years with Graves' hyperthyroidism that later progressed to Graves' ophthalmopathy.

The rearrangement uses TRBV12-3 or TRBV12-4 and TRBJ2-5, with 9 bases that match TRBD2. CDR3 length equals 17 residues. V dropped 5 bases and J dropped 2; count of bases not matched to a gene: 12. Written as DNA, the CDR3 is TGTGCCAGCAGTACCAGGGGCGGGAGGGCCCCACAAGAGACCCAGTACTTC. It translates to CASSTRGGRAPQETQYF.

This clonotype was found many times. The V and J genes are TRBV20-1 and TRBJ1-1; tentatively, D is TRBD1 (5 bases). CDR3 size: 15 residues. V was shortened by 0 bases and J by 0 bases, with 11 bases between the two germline ends. The germline CDR1 and CDR2 sequences are DFQATT and SNEGSKA (reference sequence). CDR3 sequence reads: CSARDLRGLNTEAFF. CDR3 sequence (DNA): TGCAGTGCTAGAGATTTGAGGGGCCTGAACACTGAAGCTTTCTTT.

The rearrangement links TRBV14 to TRBJ2-1; 10 nucleotides agree with TRBD2. The V gene end was trimmed by 4 bases and the J gene end by 8 bases; junction bases not matched to a gene: 11. The CDR3 loop spans 16 amino acids. The V gene's germline CDR1 is SGHDN and CDR2 FVKESK. The CDR3 region is CASSRTSGVLGDEQFF. CDR3 nucleotide sequence: TGTGCCAGCAGCCGGACTAGCGGTGTTCTAGGGGATGAGCAGTTCTTC.

In this sample, this clonotype turned up many times. J is TRBJ1-5 and V is TRBV27; 12 bases map to TRBD1. CDR1 and CDR2 from the germline V gene are MNHEY and SMNVEV (reference sequence). The trim removed 3 bases at V and 6 bases at J, leaving 6 bases unmatched. The CDR3 is 16 amino acids. The CDR3 DNA is TGTGCCAGCAGTTTTTCCGGGACAGGGGGCGGTCAGCCCCAGCATTTT. Encoded protein: CASSFSGTGGGQPQHF.

The sample holds many counts of this clonotype. The V call is TRBV11-2, the J call TRBJ2-7; 8 bases fit TRBD1. The junction had 10 bases not matched to a gene; V was cut back by 6 bases and J by 3 bases. The CDR3 sequence is 15 residues long. Germline values: CDR1 SGHAT, CDR2 FQNNGV. The CDR3, as DNA: TGTGCCAGCAGTCTGACCCGGGACAGGAACTACGAGCAGTACTTC. Translated, it gives CASSLTRDRNYEQYF.

The table lists this clonotype with many counts. This chain connects TRBV30 to TRBJ1-5; D unresolved. Per the germline V gene, CDR1 is GTSNPN and CDR2 is SVGIG (reference sequence). V lost 1 base and J lost 4, with 8 bases in between. This CDR3 is built from 13 residues. The CDR3 sequence is CAWSDTENQPQHF. The CDR3 coding sequence is TGTGCCTGGAGTGACACCGAGAATCAGCCCCAGCATTTT.

At least ten counts were recorded for this clonotype. This chain uses TRBV2 with TRBJ2-1, with TRBD2 identical over 9 bases. After removal of 6 bases from V and 0 bases from J, the junction contained 6 bases not matched to a gene. The CDR3 totals 16 residues. Germline CDR1 is SNHLY and CDR2 is FYNNEI. The CDR3 loop is CASRVLAGVSYNEQFF. Written as DNA, the CDR3 is TGTGCCAGCAGGGTGTTAGCGGGGGTCTCCTACAATGAGCAGTTCTTC.

This clonotype was counted between two and nine times. The chain carries TRBV12-5 and TRBJ2-1; tentatively, D is TRBD1 or TRBD2 (5 bases each). This CDR3 comprises 14 residues. V was clipped by 4 bases and J by 0 bases, with 7 bases between them. Germline V gene lookup returns CDR1 LGHNT and CDR2 FRNRAP. CDR3 protein: CASGWGSSYNEQFF. The CDR3 coding sequence is TGTGCTAGTGGTTGGGGGAGCTCCTACAATGAGCAGTTCTTC.

This clonotype was seen repeatedly, ten times or more. The CDR3 loop is CASSLAEGAVETQYF. Written as DNA, the CDR3 is TGTGCCAGCAGCTTGGCCGAAGGGGCCGTGGAGACCCAGTACTTC. The chain has TRBV7-8 and TRBJ2-5; D possibly corresponds to TRBD1 (5 bases). Germline lookup yields CDR1 SGHVS and CDR2 FQNEAQ. Trimming took 3 bases from V and 5 from J, leaving 16 bases between them. The length of the CDR3 is 15 residues.

In this sample, this clonotype turned up a few times. The CDR3 is CASSFLYSGVNTGELFF. The DNA of the CDR3 is TGTGCCAGTAGTTTCCTTTATTCAGGGGTTAACACCGGGGAGCTGTTTTTT. This chain connects TRBV19 to TRBJ2-2; tentatively, D is TRBD1 (6 bases). V lost 5 bases, J lost 2 bases, and 18 bases lay in between. The CDR3 is 17 amino acids. Germline CDR1 and CDR2: LNHDA and SQIVND (reference sequence).

The chain joins TRBV19 to TRBJ2-7; no clear D gene. This CDR3 spans 14 amino acids. The V gene's germline CDR1 is LNHDA and CDR2 SQIVND (reference sequence). Trimming stripped 4 bases from V and 6 bases from J, with 16 bases between. For the CDR3, the DNA is TGTGCCAGTAGTACCTCCCCCTCCGGTCGCGAGCAGTACTTC. Its translation is CASSTSPSGREQYF.

This clonotype was seen more than once but under ten times. The genes are TRBV27 and TRBJ2-2; D remains unclear. Looked up from germline, CDR1 is MNHEY and CDR2 is SMNVEV (reference sequence). This CDR3 is built from 13 residues. Trimming cost V 6 bases and J 6 bases, with 11 bases left between them. CDR3 sequence (DNA): TGTGCCAGCAGAATCGCAGGTCCCGGGGAGCTGTTTTTT. Residues: CASRIAGPGELFF.

The chain joins TRBV19 to TRBJ2-3; D is unclear. The CDR3 covers 14 residues. The V gene's germline CDR1 is LNHDA and CDR2 SQIVND (reference sequence). Trimming took 3 bases from V and 3 from J, leaving 10 bases between them. The CDR3 sequence is CASSIPGRTDTQYF. In DNA, the CDR3 is TGTGCCAGTAGTATCCCCGGACGGACAGATACGCAGTATTTT.

This clonotype came up many times. The J gene is TRBJ1-1, the V gene TRBV11-2; tentative D call: TRBD1 (5 bases). Germline CDR1 and CDR2: SGHAT and FQNNGV. Trimming took off 4 bases at V and 3 bases at J, with 12 bases between the two ends. CDR3 size: 14 residues. CDR3 DNA: TGTGCCAGCAGCTATATACAGGCGGACACTGAAGCTTTCTTT. This sequence encodes CASSYIQADTEAFF.

This clonotype was detected ten times or more. The chain combines TRBV2 with TRBJ2-2, with D perhaps TRBD2 (5 bases). The germline V and J ends were trimmed by 6 bases and 4 bases, with 12 bases remaining between them. Germline V CDR1 and CDR2: SNHLY, FYNNEI. The length of the CDR3 is 14 residues. In DNA form, the CDR3 reads TGTGCCAGCAGGGGGAGCAGCCGCACCGGGGAGCTGTTTTTT. Its translation is CASRGSSRTGELFF. The whole variable domain, filled in from reference TRBV2 and TRBJ2-2, reads EPEVTQTPSHQVTQMGQEVILRCVPISNHLYFYWYRQILGQKVEFLVSFYNNEISEKSEIFDDQFSVERPDGSNFTLKIRSTKLEDSAMYFCASRGSSRTGELFFGEGSRLTVL.

In this sample, this clonotype turned up a few times. The CDR3 here is CASSADGGRGNQPQHF. As DNA, the CDR3 is TGTGCCAGTAGTGCCGATGGGGGGCGCGGCAATCAGCCCCAGCATTTT. The chain combines TRBV19 with TRBJ1-5; D might be TRBD1 (6 bases). Trimming stripped 5 bases from V and 2 bases from J, with 16 bases between. The CDR3 consists of 16 residues. CDR1 and CDR2 (germline): LNHDA, SQIVND (reference sequence). Together with reference TRBV19 and TRBJ1-5, the CDR3 gives the full variable domain: DGGITQSPKYLFRKEGQNVTLSCEQNLNHDAMYWYRQDPGQGLRLIYYSQIVNDFQKGDIAEGYSVSREKKESFPLTVTSAQKNPTAFYLCASSADGGRGNQPQHFGDGTRLSIL.

This clonotype was seen only a few times. V usage is TRBV5-6 and J usage is TRBJ2-2; no firm D call. V gave up 4 bases and J gave up 2 bases, with 3 bases separating them. The CDR3 is 12 amino acids. Looked up from germline, CDR1 is SGHDT and CDR2 is YYEEEE. Here the CDR3 DNA reads TGTGCCAGCAGCATTAACACCGGGGAGCTGTTTTTT. This gives the protein CASSINTGELFF.

This clonotype was picked up many times. This chain uses TRBV5-1 with TRBJ2-1, with 11 bases identical to TRBD2. Unmatched junction bases numbered 8, after V lost 3 bases and J lost 9 bases. The CDR3 sequence is 15 residues long. Germline loops: CDR1 SGHRS, CDR2 YFSETQ. CDR3 nucleotides: TGCGCCAGCAGCTCGAAGACTAGCGGGACCGGTGAGCAGTTCTTC. Translation gives CASSSKTSGTGEQFF.

In regard to this clonotype: A read error may explain this, as a much larger clone is one base away. The CDR3 ends on some other residue instead of the conserved phenylalanine or tryptophan, so this is likely a read error. CDR3 sequence (DNA): TGTGCCAGCAGCCAAACTAGAGTCGGCAATGAGCAGTTCCTC. Protein: CASSQTRVGNEQFL. This chain links TRBV11-1 with TRBJ2-1; D perhaps matches TRBD2 (5 bases). The V end lost 5 bases, the J end lost 6 bases, and 14 bases lay between the germline ends. The CDR3 has 14 residues. CDR1 is SGHAT and CDR2 is FQDESV in the germline V gene (reference sequence).

Ten or more counts support this clonotype. This chain joins TRBV12-3 or TRBV12-4 and TRBJ2-2, with D possibly TRBD2 on 5 matching bases. This CDR3 comprises 12 residues. Between the trimmed V and J ends, which lost 4 bases and 6 bases, there was a span of 6 bases. This CDR3 is CASSSGAGELFF. The CDR3 nucleotides read TGTGCCAGCAGTTCCGGGGCCGGGGAGCTGTTTTTT.

This clonotype appeared many times. CDR3 nucleotide sequence: TGTGCCAGCAGCTACCTAGCGGGCTGGGAGACCCAGTACTTC. Translation gives CASSYLAGWETQYF. The chain couples TRBV7-6 to TRBJ2-5, with TRBD2 matching over 8 bases. Germline trimming cut 4 bases from V and 5 bases from J; bases unmatched to any gene: 6. Germline CDR1 reads SGHVS; CDR2 reads FNYEAQ. There are 14 residues in the CDR3.

This clonotype showed up just a few times. The rearrangement links TRBV20-1 to TRBJ1-1; D gene uncertain. Germline CDR1 reads DFQATT; CDR2 reads SNEGSKA (reference sequence). Trimming removed 2 bases at V and 3 bases at J, with 10 bases between. The CDR3 runs to 13 residues. The CDR3 here is CSARSTGHTEAFF. Here the CDR3 DNA reads TGCAGTGCTAGATCCACGGGTCACACTGAAGCTTTCTTT.

In this sample, this clonotype turned up many times. The chain combines TRBV10-3 with TRBJ1-3, with D hard to call. Germline CDR1 reads ENHRY; CDR2 reads SYGVKD. The CDR3 has 18 residues. V was pared by 3 bases and J by 0 bases, with 18 bases between. The CDR3, as DNA: TGTGCCATCAGTGATTTGGTGGGCAGTGCAAGCTCTGGAAACACCATATATTTT. As protein: CAISDLVGSASSGNTIYF.

This clonotype was seen repeatedly, ten times or more. The rearrangement joins TRBV6-1 to TRBJ1-4; D is uncertain. This CDR3 spans 16 amino acids. Trimming took 6 bases from V and 0 from J, leaving 14 bases between them. Germline assignment: CDR1 MNHNS and CDR2 SASEGT. The CDR3 DNA reads TGTGCCAGCAGCCCTAGTGCGGCGCCAACTAATGAAAAACTGTTTTTT. This codes for CASSPSAAPTNEKLFF.

This clonotype was detected ten times or more. The chain links TRBV30 to TRBJ2-3, with 8 bases identical to TRBD2. The junction had 6 bases not matched to a gene; V was cut back by 5 bases and J by 8 bases. The CDR3 has 12 amino acids. CDR1 is GTSNPN and CDR2 is SVGIG in the germline V gene (reference sequence). The CDR3 loop is CAWDGGGATQYF. The CDR3 region has the DNA TGTGCCTGGGACGGGGGGGGTGCTACGCAGTATTTT.

The chain links TRBV12-3 or TRBV12-4 to TRBJ2-1; a weak D match, TRBD2 (6 bases). This CDR3 is built from 16 residues. Trimming took 7 bases from V and 8 from J, leaving 24 bases between them. The CDR3 here is CASTLGRLVYVHEQFF. The CDR3 DNA sequence: TGTGCCAGCACTCTCGGGCGACTAGTTTACGTGCATGAGCAGTTCTTC.

The table lists this clonotype with many counts. V usage is TRBV6-2 or TRBV6-3 and J usage is TRBJ2-5, with D unresolved. Germline CDR1 MNHEY, CDR2 SVGEGT. CDR3 length equals 15 residues. V lost 0 bases and J lost 4, with 12 bases in between. Written as DNA, the CDR3 is TGTGCCAGCAGTTACTCGAAGGGCTCTCCAGAGACCCAGTACTTC. It encodes CASSYSKGSPETQYF.

This clonotype was detected many times. The V and J genes are TRBV12-3 or TRBV12-4 and TRBJ1-1, with D uncertain. Trimming removed 6 bases at V and 1 base at J, with 9 bases between. This CDR3 is 13 amino acids long. This CDR3 is CASRAPGNTEAFF. CDR3 DNA sequence: TGTGCCAGCAGAGCGCCCGGGAACACTGAAGCTTTCTTT.

This clonotype was seen at least ten times. The rearrangement links TRBV18 to TRBJ1-6; TRBD1 is a possible D gene (5 bases). From germline, CDR1 is KGHSH and CDR2 LQKENI. This CDR3 spans 16 amino acids. Trimming took off 4 bases at V and 9 bases at J, with 19 bases between the two ends. The DNA for the CDR3 is TGTGCCAGCTCACACAACGGAGGCGGGGACGGTTCACCCCTCCACTTT. Protein sequence: CASSHNGGGDGSPLHF.